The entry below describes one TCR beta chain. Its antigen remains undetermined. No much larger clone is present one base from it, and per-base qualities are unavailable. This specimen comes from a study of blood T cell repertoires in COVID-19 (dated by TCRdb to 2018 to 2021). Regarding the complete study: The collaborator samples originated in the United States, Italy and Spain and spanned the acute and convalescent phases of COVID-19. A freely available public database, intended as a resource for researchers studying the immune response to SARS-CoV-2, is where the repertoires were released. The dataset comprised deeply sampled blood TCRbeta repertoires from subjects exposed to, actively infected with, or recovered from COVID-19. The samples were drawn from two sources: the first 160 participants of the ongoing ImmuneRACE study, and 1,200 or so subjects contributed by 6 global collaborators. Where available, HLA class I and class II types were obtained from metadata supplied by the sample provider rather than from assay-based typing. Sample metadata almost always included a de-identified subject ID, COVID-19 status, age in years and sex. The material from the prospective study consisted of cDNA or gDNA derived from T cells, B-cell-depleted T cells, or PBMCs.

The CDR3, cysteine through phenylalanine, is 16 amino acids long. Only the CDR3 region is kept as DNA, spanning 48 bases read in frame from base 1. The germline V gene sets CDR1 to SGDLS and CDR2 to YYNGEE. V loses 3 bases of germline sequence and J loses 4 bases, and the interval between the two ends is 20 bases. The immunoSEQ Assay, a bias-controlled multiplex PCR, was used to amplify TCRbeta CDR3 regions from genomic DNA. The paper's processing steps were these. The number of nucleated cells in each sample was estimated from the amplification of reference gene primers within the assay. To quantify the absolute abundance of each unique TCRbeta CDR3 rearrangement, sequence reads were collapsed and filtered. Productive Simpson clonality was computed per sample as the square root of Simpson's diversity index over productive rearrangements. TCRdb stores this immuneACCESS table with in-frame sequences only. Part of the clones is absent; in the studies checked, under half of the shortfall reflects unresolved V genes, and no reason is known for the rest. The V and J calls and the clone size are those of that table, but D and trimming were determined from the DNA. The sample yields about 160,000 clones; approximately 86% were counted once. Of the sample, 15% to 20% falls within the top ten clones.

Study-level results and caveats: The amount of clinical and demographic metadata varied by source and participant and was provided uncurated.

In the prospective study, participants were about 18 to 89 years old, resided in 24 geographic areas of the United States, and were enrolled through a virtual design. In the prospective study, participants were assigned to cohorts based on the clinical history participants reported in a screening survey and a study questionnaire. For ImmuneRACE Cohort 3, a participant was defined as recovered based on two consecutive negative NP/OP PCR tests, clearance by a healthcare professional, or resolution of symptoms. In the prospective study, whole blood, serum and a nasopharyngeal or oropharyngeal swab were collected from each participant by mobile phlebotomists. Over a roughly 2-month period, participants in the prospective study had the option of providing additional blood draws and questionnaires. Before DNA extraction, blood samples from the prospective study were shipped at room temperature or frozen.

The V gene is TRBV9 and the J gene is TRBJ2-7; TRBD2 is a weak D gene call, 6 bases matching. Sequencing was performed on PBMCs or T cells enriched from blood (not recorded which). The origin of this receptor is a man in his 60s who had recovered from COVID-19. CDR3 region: CASSASWEDTGYEQYF. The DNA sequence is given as TGTGCCAGCAGCGCATCCTGGGAGGACACGGGTTACGAGCAGTACTTC.